This TCR beta chain stems from a study of T cell responses to AZD1222 COVID-19 vaccine. The study, taken as a whole, reports: White British people made up most donors, females outnumbered males, and clonal diversity was possibly underestimated. An increase in Spike-specific TCR breadth and depth was observed after two AZD1222 doses.

There are 13 residues in the CDR3. Germline loops: CDR1 SEHNR, CDR2 FQNEAQ (reference sequence). V shed 6 bases and J shed 4 bases, with 12 bases lying between them. In regard to this clone: Its antigen remains unknown.

TCRdb's copy holds only in-frame clones and misses some; the assay was immunoSEQ multiplex PCR. The data show roughly 190,000 clones, with roughly 92% seen just once and 1% to 1.5% held by the top ten. The source was peripheral blood, collected on day 0 of AZD1222 vaccination. The chain has TRBV7-9 and TRBJ1-1; TRBD1 might be the D (5 bases). This receptor was identified in an adult in good health. CDR3 bases: TGTGCCAGCAGAATGGGGGACTTCACTGAAGCTTTCTTT. It translates to CASRMGDFTEAFF.